Below, 20 T cell receptor beta chains from the same sample are listed, as sequenced in a study of long-term antiretroviral therapy in people with HIV. The libraries were made with immunoSEQ v3.0 at survey level. Data came from immunoSEQ multiplex PCR; TCRdb stores just in-frame clones and leaves some out. The sample lists approximately 27,000 clones, approximately 91% occurring once. This specimen consisted of unsorted PBMCs, obtained 3.1 years after starting antiretroviral therapy. These receptors originate from a man between 18 and 29 years old with HIV.

The rearrangement uses TRBV5-1 and TRBJ2-3, with D uncertain. Germline-derived CDR1 and CDR2 are SGHRS and YFSETQ. V lost 6 bases, J lost 6 bases, and 11 bases lay in between. The CDR3 extends over 12 amino acids. DNA of the CDR3: TGCGCCAGCACCAACGCCCGGGATACGCAGTATTTT. Amino acid sequence: CASTNARDTQYF.

A single count supports this clone. J is TRBJ1-4 and V is TRBV19; D may be TRBD1 (6 bases). With 3 bases removed from V and 7 bases from J, the gap between germline ends came to 18 bases. The CDR3 is 16 amino acids. CDR1 and CDR2 (germline): LNHDA, SQIVND (reference sequence). DNA for the CDR3: TGTGCCAGTAGTATGATTGCTGGGGGCAGGGGTGAAAAACTGTTTTTT. As protein: CASSMIAGGRGEKLFF. Filled out from reference TRBV19 and TRBJ1-4, the complete variable domain reads DGGITQSPKYLFRKEGQNVTLSCEQNLNHDAMYWYRQDPGQGLRLIYYSQIVNDFQKGDIAEGYSVSREKKESFPLTVTSAQKNPTAFYLCASSMIAGGRGEKLFFGSGTQLSVL.

The chain couples TRBV30 to TRBJ2-1; possibly TRBD1 or TRBD2 for D (6 bases each). V gave up 3 bases and J gave up 9 bases, with 21 bases separating them. CDR1 is GTSNPN and CDR2 is SVGIG in the germline V gene (reference sequence). This CDR3 contains 15 residues. This CDR3 is CAWSRGRHRTGEQFF. CDR3 coding DNA: TGTGCCTGGAGCCGGGGGCGCCACCGTACCGGTGAGCAGTTCTTC.

This rearrangement joins TRBV4-3 to TRBJ2-7; D is unresolved. Looked up from germline, CDR1 is LGHNA and CDR2 is YSLEER. V gave up 3 bases and J gave up 6 bases, with 12 bases separating them. This CDR3 region has 13 residues. CDR3 bases: TGCGCCAGCAGCCAGTTTCGAAATGGCGAGCAGTACTTC. Translating gives CASSQFRNGEQYF.

V gene TRBV6-1 combines with J gene TRBJ1-2, with 7 bases matching TRBD1. The trim removed 3 bases at V and 5 bases at J, leaving 12 bases unmatched. Germline CDR1 and CDR2: MNHNS and SASEGT. The CDR3 consists of 16 residues. CDR3 loop: CASSEGIGDSSYGYTF. As DNA, the CDR3 is TGTGCCAGCAGTGAGGGAATTGGGGACAGTAGTTATGGCTACACCTTC.

This clone was detected once. Here the CDR3 reads CASSAGSSYEQYF. The CDR3 region has the DNA TGTGCCAGCAGCGCGGGGAGCTCCTACGAGCAGTACTTC. The rearrangement joins TRBV7-2 to TRBJ2-7; the D gene is possibly TRBD2 (6 bases). The CDR3 has 13 amino acids. Germline V lookup: CDR1 SGHTA, CDR2 FQGNSA. V lost 5 bases and J lost 0, with 8 bases in between.

This chain connects TRBV9 to TRBJ1-2, with D possibly being TRBD1 (6 bases). CDR1 is SGDLS, CDR2 YYNGEE, per germline. Trimming removed 2 bases from V and 4 bases from J, with 18 bases in between. The length of the CDR3 is 16 residues. As DNA, the CDR3 is TGTGCCAGCAGCGTCGATCGGGTAGGGGGACTCTATGGCTACACCTTC. This encodes CASSVDRVGGLYGYTF.

In its sample, this clone was seen once. The rearrangement uses TRBV19 and TRBJ1-1, with 8 positions matching TRBD1. The germline gives CDR1 LNHDA, CDR2 SQIVND (reference sequence). The CDR3 extends over 12 amino acids. The J segment lost 10 bases and the V segment lost 4 bases, leaving 5 bases of the junction unmatched. The CDR3 reads CASSTTGVGAFF. The CDR3 DNA sequence: TGTGCCAGTAGTACGACAGGGGTTGGAGCTTTCTTT.

This clone was found a few times. The genes are TRBV6-5 and TRBJ2-7, with D uncertain. This CDR3 comprises 13 residues. Germline V gives CDR1 MNHEY, CDR2 SVGAGI. Trimming took 7 bases from V and 3 from J, leaving 13 bases between them. The CDR3 nucleotides are TGTGCCAGCACCCGACAAACGGGCTACGAGCAGTACTTC. This translates into CASTRQTGYEQYF.

CDR3 sequence: CATSPSLLGEGYEQYF. CDR3 in DNA: TGTGCCACCAGCCCCAGCCTCTTAGGGGAGGGCTACGAGCAGTACTTC. The rearrangement uses TRBV15 and TRBJ2-7; 7 bases match TRBD2. The CDR3 loop spans 16 amino acids. V trimming: 5 bases; J trimming: 3 bases; junction bases outside the gene matches: 13. CDR1 is LNHNV, CDR2 YYDKDF, per germline (reference sequence).

This clone was observed a few times. This rearrangement joins TRBV29-1 to TRBJ2-1; D may be TRBD2 (6 bases). The V gene lost 6 bases and the J gene lost 8 bases, with 17 bases spanning the gap. Germline CDR1 is SQVTM and CDR2 is ANQGSEA. The CDR3 has 13 amino acids. The CDR3 DNA is TGCAGCGTCGTCGGAGGGAGTGTCGATGAGCAGTTCTTC. Amino acid sequence: CSVVGGSVDEQFF.

The V gene is TRBV7-8, the J gene TRBJ1-5; 8 bases agree with TRBD1. V lost 2 bases, J lost 5 bases, and 5 bases stayed unmatched. CDR1 SGHVS and CDR2 FQNEAQ come from the germline V gene. There are 15 residues in the CDR3. This CDR3 reads CASSLIDRGDQPQHF. CDR3 nucleotides: TGTGCCAGCAGCTTAATCGACAGGGGCGATCAGCCCCAGCATTTT. The variable domain in full, with the rest retrieved from reference TRBV7-8 and TRBJ1-5, is GAGVSQSPRYKVAKRGQDVALRCDPISGHVSLFWYQQALGQGPEFLTYFQNEAQLDKSGLPSDRFFAERPEGSVSTLKIQRTQQEDSAVYLCASSLIDRGDQPQHFGDGTRLSIL.

V gene TRBV2 combines with J gene TRBJ2-7, with 9 positions matching TRBD1. The CDR3 consists of 14 residues. The V segment lost 3 bases and the J segment 6 bases; nucleotides outside the gene matches: 6. Germline CDR1 is SNHLY and CDR2 is FYNNEI. The CDR3 DNA follows: TGTGCCAGCAGTGATGGGACAGGGCAGAGCGAGCAGTACTTC. Its translation: CASSDGTGQSEQYF.

The chain carries TRBV5-8 and TRBJ1-5, with D hard to call. From germline, CDR1 is SGHTS and CDR2 YDEGEE. Trimming took off 4 bases at V and 11 bases at J, with 22 bases between the two ends. This CDR3 region has 15 residues. The CDR3 reads CASSRDGAVDLSQHF. CDR3 bases: TGTGCCAGCAGCCGCGACGGAGCCGTGGATTTGTCCCAGCATTTT. The full variable domain, with the rest looked up from reference TRBV5-8 and TRBJ1-5, is EAGVTQSPTHLIKTRGQQATLRCSPISGHTSVYWYQQALGLGLQFLLWYDEGEERNRGNFPPRFSGRQFPNYSSELNVNALELEDSALYLCASSRDGAVDLSQHFGDGTRLSIL.

This clone was observed a single time. The chain recombines TRBV6-6 with TRBJ1-1, with no clear D. This CDR3 spans 11 amino acids. Germline CDR1 is MNHNY and CDR2 is SVGAGI (reference sequence). The V end lost 2 bases, the J end lost 11 bases, and 9 bases lay between the germline ends. The CDR3 coding sequence is TGTGCCAGCAGTTACGGGATCCTCGCTTTCTTT. Amino acid sequence: CASSYGILAFF.

The genes are TRBV6-1 and TRBJ2-5; D is possibly TRBD2 (6 bases). Looked up from germline, CDR1 is MNHNS and CDR2 is SASEGT. The CDR3 totals 16 residues. The V gene lost 2 bases and the J gene lost 9 bases, with 22 bases spanning the gap. CDR3 DNA: TGTGCCAGCAGTGAAATTCGGGGCGGGACTGGATCGGCCCAGTACTTC. It codes for CASSEIRGGTGSAQYF.

This sequence joins TRBV20-1 and TRBJ2-1; tentatively, D is TRBD2 (5 bases). The V end lost 1 base, the J end lost 10 bases, and 5 bases lay between the germline ends. Looked up from germline, CDR1 is DFQATT and CDR2 is SNEGSKA (reference sequence). The CDR3 sequence is 10 residues long. CDR3: CSARGGEQFF. The CDR3, as DNA: TGCAGTGCTAGAGGAGGGGAGCAGTTCTTC.

The chain joins TRBV7-8 to TRBJ2-2; 8 bases are shared with TRBD1. Per the germline V gene, CDR1 is SGHVS and CDR2 is FQNEAQ. The V segment lost 5 bases and the J segment 12 bases; nucleotides outside the gene matches: 8. There are 13 residues in the CDR3. The CDR3 nucleotides read TGTGCCAGCAGCGCCAGGGGGCCTCGGCAGCTGTTTTTT. It codes for CASSARGPRQLFF.

V and J are TRBV29-1 and TRBJ2-3; maybe TRBD2 (6 bases). The CDR3 extends over 17 amino acids. The germline V gene encodes CDR1 SQVTM and CDR2 ANQGSEA. V was pared by 1 base and J by 4 bases, with 21 bases between. CDR3: CSVEVASGGNRADTQYF. For the CDR3, the DNA is TGCAGCGTTGAAGTCGCATCCGGCGGGAACCGCGCAGATACGCAGTATTTT.

The rearrangement uses TRBV9 and TRBJ2-3; 9 positions agree with TRBD1. The CDR3 totals 14 residues. After removal of 3 bases from V and 6 bases from J, the junction contained 5 bases not matched to a gene. Germline CDR1 reads SGDLS; CDR2 reads YYNGEE. CDR3 sequence: CASSGGTGLDTQYF. In DNA, the CDR3 is TGTGCCAGCAGCGGCGGGACAGGGTTGGATACGCAGTATTTT.